This T cell receptor (beta chain) was documented in a study of blood T cell repertoires in COVID-19. Data came from immunoSEQ multiplex PCR; TCRdb stores just in-frame clones and leaves some out. The profile shows 150,000 to 200,000 clones, approximately 88% of them singletons. The sample holds one count of this clone. From germline, CDR1 is SQVTM and CDR2 ANQGSEA. The CDR3 consists of 12 residues. V trimming: 7 bases; J trimming: 5 bases; junction bases outside the gene matches: 3. Participants, about 18 to 90 years old, spanned approximately 25 US areas. Cohort placement rested on clinical history that participants reported themselves. Recovered status in Cohort 3 required two negative PCRs, clearance, or symptom resolution.

The receptor comes from a woman aged 18-29 years who had recovered from COVID-19. The chain combines TRBV29-1 with TRBJ2-1; 9 nucleotides match TRBD1. Sequencing was carried out using PBMCs or T cells enriched from blood (not recorded which). CDR3 residues: CSGGTGNNEQFF. CDR3 DNA: TGCAGCGGAGGGACAGGGAACAATGAGCAGTTCTTC.